This T cell receptor (beta chain) was identified in a study of post-analysis software for immune sequencing data. Unique-molecular-identifier-tagged TCR beta cDNA libraries were used. Hundreds of thousands of cDNA molecules came from around 1 to 10 million T cells. TCRdb itself ran the PCR reads through MiXCR, one entry per CDR3 protein. The table includes 380,000 or so distinct CDR3 sequences, approximately 38% detected once. The study, taken as a whole, reports: Compared with controls, patients showed significantly lower normalized Chao1 diversity.

Regarding this clonotype: Antigen specificity is unknown.

This receptor was obtained from a girl aged 10 to 17 with multiple sclerosis. Sequencing used blood.

This CDR3 is CASSLSKGTATF. The CDR3 DNA is TGTGCCAGCAGTTTATCGAAGGGGACGGCCACCTTC. The V gene is TRBV27, the J gene TRBJ1-2; possible D gene TRBD1, 5 bases. Trimming removed 0 bases at V and 13 bases at J, with 12 bases between. Germline V lookup: CDR1 MNHEY, CDR2 SMNVEV (reference sequence). This CDR3 is 12 amino acids long.